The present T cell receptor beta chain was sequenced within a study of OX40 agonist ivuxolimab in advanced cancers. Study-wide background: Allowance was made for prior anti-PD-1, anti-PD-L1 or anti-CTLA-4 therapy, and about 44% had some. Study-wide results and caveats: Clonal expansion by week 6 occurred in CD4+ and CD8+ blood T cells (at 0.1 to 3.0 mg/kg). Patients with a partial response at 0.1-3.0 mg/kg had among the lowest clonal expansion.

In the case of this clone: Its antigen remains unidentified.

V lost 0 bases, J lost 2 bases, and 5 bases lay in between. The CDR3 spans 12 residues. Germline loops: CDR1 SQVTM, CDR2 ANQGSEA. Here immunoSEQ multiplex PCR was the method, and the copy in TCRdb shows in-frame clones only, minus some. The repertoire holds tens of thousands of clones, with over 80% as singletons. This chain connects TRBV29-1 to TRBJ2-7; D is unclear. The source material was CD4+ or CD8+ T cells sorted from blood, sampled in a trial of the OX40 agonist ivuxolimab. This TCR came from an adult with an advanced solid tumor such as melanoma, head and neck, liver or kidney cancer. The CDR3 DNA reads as TGCAGCGTTGAAGATCAGCCCTACGAGCAGTACTTC. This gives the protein CSVEDQPYEQYF.